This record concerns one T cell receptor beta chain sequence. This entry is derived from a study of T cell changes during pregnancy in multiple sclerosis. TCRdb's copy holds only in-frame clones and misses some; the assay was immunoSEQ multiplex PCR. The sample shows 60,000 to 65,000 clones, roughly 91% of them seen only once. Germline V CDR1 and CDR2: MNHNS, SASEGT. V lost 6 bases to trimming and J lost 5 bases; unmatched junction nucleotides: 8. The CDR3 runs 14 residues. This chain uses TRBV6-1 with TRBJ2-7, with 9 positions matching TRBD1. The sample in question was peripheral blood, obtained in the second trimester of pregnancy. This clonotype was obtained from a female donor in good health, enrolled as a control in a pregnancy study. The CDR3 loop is CASRTGTGRDEQYF. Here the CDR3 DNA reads TGTGCCAGCAGGACCGGGACAGGGCGGGACGAGCAGTACTTC.